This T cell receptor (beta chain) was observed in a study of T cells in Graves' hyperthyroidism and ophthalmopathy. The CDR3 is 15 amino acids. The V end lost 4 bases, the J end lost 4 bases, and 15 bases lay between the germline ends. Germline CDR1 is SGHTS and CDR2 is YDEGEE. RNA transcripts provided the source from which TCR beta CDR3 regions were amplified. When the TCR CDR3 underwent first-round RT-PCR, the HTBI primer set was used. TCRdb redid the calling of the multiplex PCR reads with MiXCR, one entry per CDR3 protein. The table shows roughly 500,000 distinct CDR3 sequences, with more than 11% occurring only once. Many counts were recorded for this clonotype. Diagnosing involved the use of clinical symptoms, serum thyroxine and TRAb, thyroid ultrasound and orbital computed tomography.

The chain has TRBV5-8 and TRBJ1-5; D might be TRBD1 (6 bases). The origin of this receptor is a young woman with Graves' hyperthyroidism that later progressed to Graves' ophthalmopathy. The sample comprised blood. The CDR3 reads CASSLEQGSNQPQHF. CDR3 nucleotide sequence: TGTGCCAGCAGCCTCGAACAGGGATCGAATCAGCCCCAGCATTTT.